This is a list of T cell receptor beta chains from one sample in a study of blood T cell repertoires in COVID-19. TCRdb's copy holds only in-frame clones and misses some; the assay was immunoSEQ multiplex PCR. The profile shows roughly 26,000 clones, roughly 70% of them singletons. The sample consisted of peripheral blood. The receptors stem from a man aged 55 to 69 with active or convalescent COVID-19. CDR3s include the opening cysteine and the closing phenylalanine or tryptophan. A D gene is named only where the DNA matches it firmly. Size tells how often a clone was seen (once, few, many) or the class of an expanded clone, and some rows leave it out.

TRBD1 TRBJ1-2 - TRBV18 TGTGCCAGCTCACCAAATAGGGACAGCGGCTACACCTTC CASSPNRDSGYTF
- TRBJ2-7 few TRBV3-1/TRBV3-2 TGTGCCAGCAGCCATCCTCGGGGGTCGGGTAGCTACGAGCAGTACTTC CASSHPRGSGSYEQYF
- TRBJ1-1 - TRBV6-6 TGTGCCGTCCTCCCGGCGGGCACTGAAGCTTTCTTT CAVLPAGTEAFF
- TRBJ2-7 few TRBV19 TGTGCCAGTAGTATCACACGTAGCGCTTACTCCTACGAGCAGTACTTC CASSITRSAYSYEQYF
TRBD2 TRBJ2-5 few TRBV18 TGTGCCAGCTCACCACCGCCCTCACTAGCGGGTTTGTACCAAGAGACCCAGTACTTC CASSPPPSLAGLYQETQYF
- TRBJ2-3 - TRBV5-1 TGCGCCAGCAGCTTGGCCGGCAAGGGGCCGACAGATACGCAGTATTTT CASSLAGKGPTDTQYF
- TRBJ1-3 few TRBV6-5 TGTGCCAGCACCCTTGAGAGCTCTGGAAACACCATATATTTT CASTLESSGNTIYF
- TRBJ2-3 - TRBV9 TGTGCCAGCAGCGTAGCTACGACTACAGCACAGTCTACGCAGTATTTT CASSVATTTAQSTQYF
TRBD2 TRBJ2-2 - TRBV7-9 TGTGCCAGCACCCTGACGACTAGCGGGAAGCATCGGACCGGGGAGCTGTTTTTT CASTLTTSGKHRTGELFF
TRBD1 TRBJ1-1 - TRBV5-1 TGCGCCAGCAGTCGACAGGGGGACACTGAAGCTTTCTTT CASSRQGDTEAFF
- TRBJ1-1 few TRBV4-2 TGTGCCAGCAGCCTCCAGGTACAGAACACTGAAGCTTTCTTT CASSLQVQNTEAFF
TRBD2 TRBJ2-7 few TRBV10-1 TGCGCCAGCAGTGAGAGCGGGAGAGCCTCCGAGCAGTACTTC CASSESGRASEQYF
TRBD1 TRBJ2-7 medium-sized TRBV9 TGTGCCAGCAGCCCCTACGGACAGGTTTTTCGACGCGAGCAGTACTTC CASSPYGQVFRREQYF
TRBD2 TRBJ2-1 - TRBV5-1 TGCGCCAGCAGCTTTCTAGCGGGGACCTACAATGAGCAGTTCTTC CASSFLAGTYNEQFF
TRBD1 TRBJ1-2 medium-sized TRBV5-1 TGCGCCAGCAAGGACAGGGAAAACTATGGCTACACCTTC CASKDRENYGYTF
- TRBJ1-2 - TRBV2 TGTGCCAGCAGTGGACAGCCTAACTATGGCTACACCTTC CASSGQPNYGYTF
- TRBJ1-1 - TRBV3-1/TRBV3-2 TGTGCCAGCAGCCAGTCGAGCACTGAAGCTTTCTTT CASSQSSTEAFF
- TRBJ1-3 - TRBV5-6 TGTGCCAGCAGCCGGAGGAAAACCTCTGGAAACACCATATATTTT CASSRRKTSGNTIYF
TRBD1 TRBJ1-1 once TRBV28 TGTGCCAGCGAACAGGGGGCGCTGAACACTGAAGCTTTCTTT CASEQGALNTEAFF
TRBD2 TRBJ2-1 few TRBV19 TGTGCCAGTAGTATAGATCGGGAGAGCGGGAGGCCGGGGTACAATGAGCAGTTCTTC CASSIDRESGRPGYNEQFF
TRBD2 TRBJ2-7 - TRBV5-1 TGCGCCAGCAGCTTAGCAGGGACTAAAGTGCGAGAGCAGTACTTC CASSLAGTKVREQYF
- TRBJ2-1 - TRBV5-8 TGTGCCAGCAGCTTCTTAGGACAGAGCTCCTACAATGAGCAGTTCTTC CASSFLGQSSYNEQFF
- TRBJ1-2 - TRBV29-1 TGCAGCGTTGACCGATTACCAACCGGGGACTATGGCTACACCTTC CSVDRLPTGDYGYTF
- TRBJ2-7 - TRBV30 TGTGCCTGGAGTAGCACGGGGGATGGGGGGGGCTACTACGAGCAGTACTTC CAWSSTGDGGGYYEQYF
- TRBJ1-1 - TRBV7-7 TGTGCTAGCAGCGCGAGCAGGTTCCGGAACACTGAAGCTTTCTTT CASSASRFRNTEAFF
- TRBJ2-7 few TRBV12-3/TRBV12-4 TGTGCCAGCAGTGGGAGTTTATCCTATGAGCAGTACTTC CASSGSLSYEQYF
TRBD2 TRBJ2-7 - TRBV27 TGTGCCAGCAGTTCCCTCGGACTAGCTCCATACGAGCAGTACTTC CASSSLGLAPYEQYF
TRBD2 TRBJ2-1 medium-sized TRBV10-3 TGTGCCATCGGGCCGGGACTAGCGGGGGGTTTAAGCTCCTACAATGAGCAGTTCTTC CAIGPGLAGGLSSYNEQFF